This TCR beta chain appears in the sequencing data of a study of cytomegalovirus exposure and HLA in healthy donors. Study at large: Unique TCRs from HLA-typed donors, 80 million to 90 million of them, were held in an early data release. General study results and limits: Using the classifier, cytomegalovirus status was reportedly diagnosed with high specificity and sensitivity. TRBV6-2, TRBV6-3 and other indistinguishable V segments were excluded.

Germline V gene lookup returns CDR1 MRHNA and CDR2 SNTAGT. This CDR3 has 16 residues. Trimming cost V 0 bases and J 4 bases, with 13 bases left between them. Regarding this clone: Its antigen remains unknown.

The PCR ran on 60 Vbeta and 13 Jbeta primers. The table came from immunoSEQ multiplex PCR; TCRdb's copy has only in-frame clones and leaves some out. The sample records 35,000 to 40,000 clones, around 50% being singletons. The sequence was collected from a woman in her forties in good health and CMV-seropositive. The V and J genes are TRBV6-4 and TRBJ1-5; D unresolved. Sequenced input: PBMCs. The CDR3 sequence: CASSDSSLAMNQPQHF. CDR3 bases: TGTGCCAGCAGTGACTCTAGTCTCGCTATGAATCAGCCCCAGCATTTT.